What follows are 16 T cell receptor beta chains derived from one specimen sequenced in a study of blood T cell repertoires in COVID-19. Method: immunoSEQ multiplex PCR; TCRdb's copy keeps in-frame clones and lacks some. The table has 190,000 or so clones, approximately 88% seen once. The sample taken for sequencing was peripheral blood. The receptors were sampled from a man aged 40-49 years with acute or convalescent COVID-19.

The rearrangement joins TRBV28 to TRBJ1-2, with D possibly being TRBD1 (5 bases). This CDR3 has 15 amino acids. V lost 2 bases and J 0 bases, leaving 10 bases between the germline ends. CDR1 is MDHEN and CDR2 is SYDVKM in the germline V gene. The CDR3 sequence: CASSLIDSPNYGYTF. CDR3 in DNA: TGTGCCAGCAGTTTAATCGACAGCCCTAACTATGGCTACACCTTC.

This clone showed up just a few times. This sequence joins TRBV7-2 and TRBJ2-7; 7 bases line up with TRBD2. Germline values: CDR1 SGHTA, CDR2 FQGNSA. Trimming at V came to 6 bases and at J to 4 bases, leaving 6 bases not matched to a gene. The length of the CDR3 is 13 residues. The CDR3 is CASSNNGRYEQYF. Written as DNA, the CDR3 is TGTGCCAGCAGTAACAACGGGAGGTACGAGCAGTACTTC.

V usage is TRBV6-6 and J usage is TRBJ1-5; possible D gene TRBD1, 5 bases. V lost 5 bases, J lost 0 bases, and 14 bases lay in between. Looked up from germline, CDR1 is MNHNY and CDR2 is SVGAGI (reference sequence). There are 16 residues in the CDR3. CDR3 loop: CASSAYRGLSNQPQHF. The DNA of the CDR3 is TGTGCCAGCAGTGCCTACCGGGGACTTAGCAATCAGCCCCAGCATTTT.

In its sample, this clone was seen once. The chain has TRBV6-5 and TRBJ1-3; D possibly corresponds to TRBD1 (6 bases). V was cut by 9 bases and J by 1 base, with 16 bases left in between. The CDR3 spans 15 residues. Germline V lookup: CDR1 MNHEY, CDR2 SVGAGI. The CDR3 loop reads CASKFLGGSGNTIYF. CDR3 bases: TGTGCCAGTAAATTCTTAGGGGGATCTGGAAACACCATATATTTT.

The chain recombines TRBV5-6 with TRBJ2-7; maybe TRBD1 (6 bases). Between the trimmed V and J ends, which lost 2 bases and 7 bases, there was a span of 16 bases. The CDR3 spans 14 residues. The germline V gene has CDR1 SGHDT and CDR2 YYEEEE. The DNA for the CDR3 is TGTGCCAGCAGCTTTTTGCGGGCCCAGGGGGAGCAGTACTTC. Translation: CASSFLRAQGEQYF. Complete variable domain (other parts from reference TRBV5-6 and TRBJ2-7): DAGVTQSPTHLIKTRGQQVTLRCSPKSGHDTVSWYQQALGQGPQFIFQYYEEEERQRGNFPDRFSGHQFPNYSSELNVNALLLGDSALYLCASSFLRAQGEQYFGPGTRLTVT.

The chain combines TRBV18 with TRBJ2-1; D might be TRBD2 (5 bases). V lost 3 bases and J lost 3, with 18 bases in between. Germline loops: CDR1 KGHSH, CDR2 LQKENI. This CDR3 contains 17 residues. CDR3 protein: CASSPVGVPPYYNEQFF. CDR3 bases: TGTGCCAGCTCACCTGTGGGAGTTCCACCGTACTACAATGAGCAGTTCTTC. Looking up the rest from reference TRBV18 and TRBJ2-1 gives the full variable domain: NAGVMQNPRHLVRRRGQEARLRCSPMKGHSHVYWYRQLPEEGLKFMVYLQKENIIDESGMPKERFSAEFPKEGPSILRIQQVVRGDSAAYFCASSPVGVPPYYNEQFFGPGTRLTVL.

In regard to this clone: At one end the junction does not follow the germline gene, possibly because of a read error. The chain employs TRBV28 and TRBJ2-7; 8 bases are shared with TRBD2. Germline CDR1 is MDHEN and CDR2 is SYDVKM. CDR3 size: 11 residues. The CDR3 DNA reads as TGTGCCAGCACCTCCCCAGGACTAGCACACTTC. Translating gives CASTSPGLAHF.

The chain has TRBV30 and TRBJ1-3; D is undetermined. Germline CDR1 and CDR2: GTSNPN and SVGIG (reference sequence). The CDR3 consists of 13 residues. V lost 3 bases, J lost 4 bases, and 10 bases lay in between. CDR3 coding DNA: TGTGCCTGGAGAAGCCCCCCGGGAAACACCATATATTTT. Its translation: CAWRSPPGNTIYF.

The V gene is TRBV7-2, the J gene TRBJ2-7, with D perhaps matching TRBD1 (6 bases). V lost 1 base and J lost 2, with 9 bases in between. The CDR3 totals 14 residues. The germline V gene encodes CDR1 SGHTA and CDR2 FQGNSA. As DNA, the CDR3 is TGTGCCAGCAGCTTAGTCACAGGGACCTACGAGCAGTACTTC. It yields the protein CASSLVTGTYEQYF. The complete variable domain, with remaining parts taken from reference TRBV7-2 and TRBJ2-7, reads GAGVSQSPSNKVTEKGKDVELRCDPISGHTALYWYRQSLGQGLEFLIYFQGNSAPDKSGLPSDRFSAERTGGSVSTLTIQRTQQEDSAVYLCASSLVTGTYEQYFGPGTRLTVT.

The chain links TRBV7-3 to TRBJ2-3, with D tentatively TRBD1 (5 bases). V lost 2 bases, J lost 2 bases, and 14 bases lay in between. There are 16 residues in the CDR3. CDR1 is SGHTA and CDR2 is FQGTGA in the germline V gene. The CDR3 protein is CASSLLARTSTDTQYF. The CDR3 coding sequence is TGTGCCAGCAGCTTACTGGCGAGGACATCCACAGATACGCAGTATTTT. Based on the CDR3 plus reference TRBV7-3 and TRBJ2-3, the full variable domain is GAGVSQTPSNKVTEKGKYVELRCDPISGHTALYWYRQSLGQGPEFLIYFQGTGAADDSGLPNDRFFAVRPEGSVSTLKIQRTERGDSAVYLCASSLLARTSTDTQYFGPGTRLTVL.

V gene TRBV7-2 combines with J gene TRBJ2-1, with a weak D call TRBD1 (6 bases). V lost 3 bases and J lost 0, with 12 bases in between. The CDR3 covers 16 residues. From germline, CDR1 is SGHTA and CDR2 FQGNSA. The DNA of the CDR3 is TGTGCCAGCAGCTTCCGACAGGCCAGCTCCTACAATGAGCAGTTCTTC. This sequence encodes CASSFRQASSYNEQFF.

The table lists this clone with a few counts. V is TRBV10-3 and J is TRBJ1-6; no reliable D call. The CDR3 is 15 amino acids. V was shortened by 7 bases and J by 0 bases, with 10 bases between the two germline ends. Germline CDR1 and CDR2: ENHRY and SYGVKD. Written as DNA, the CDR3 is TGTGCCATCAAGTCACGGGGCTCCTATAATTCACCCCTCCACTTT. As protein: CAIKSRGSYNSPLHF.

The rearrangement uses TRBV19 and TRBJ2-5, with 10 bases aligning to TRBD1. CDR1 and CDR2 from the germline V gene are LNHDA and SQIVND (reference sequence). V lost 4 bases to trimming and J lost 1 base; unmatched junction nucleotides: 0. The CDR3 spans 14 residues. CDR3 coding DNA: TGTGCCAGTAGTAGGGACAGGGGCCAAGAGACCCAGTACTTC. It yields the protein CASSRDRGQETQYF.

The chain uses TRBV27 and TRBJ1-1; TRBD1 matches 8 bases. The CDR3 has 14 amino acids. The ends lost 5 bases at V and 4 bases at J; junction bases unmatched: 6. Looked up from germline, CDR1 is MNHEY and CDR2 is SMNVEV (reference sequence). CDR3 in amino acids: CASSIQGGATEAFF. The CDR3 bases are TGTGCCAGCAGTATACAGGGGGGTGCCACTGAAGCTTTCTTT.

This clone was observed once. The J gene is TRBJ2-7, the V gene TRBV5-1; 9 bases match TRBD1. The CDR3 covers 18 residues. V lost 4 bases and J lost 5; bases outside the gene matches: 19. CDR1 and CDR2 (germline): SGHRS, YFSETQ. CDR3 bases: TGCGCCAGCAGCCTGAACTCTATTCAACAGGGGGCCTTGGACGAGCAGTACTTC. Protein product: CASSLNSIQQGALDEQYF.

The genes are TRBV7-9 and TRBJ1-1; D ambiguous. The CDR3 is made up of 11 amino acids. Germline-derived CDR1 and CDR2 are SEHNR and FQNEAQ (reference sequence). The V end lost 1 base, the J end lost 11 bases, and 8 bases lay between the germline ends. CDR3 bases: TGTGCCAGCAGCTTAGTAACGGTGGCTTTCTTT. Encoded protein: CASSLVTVAFF.